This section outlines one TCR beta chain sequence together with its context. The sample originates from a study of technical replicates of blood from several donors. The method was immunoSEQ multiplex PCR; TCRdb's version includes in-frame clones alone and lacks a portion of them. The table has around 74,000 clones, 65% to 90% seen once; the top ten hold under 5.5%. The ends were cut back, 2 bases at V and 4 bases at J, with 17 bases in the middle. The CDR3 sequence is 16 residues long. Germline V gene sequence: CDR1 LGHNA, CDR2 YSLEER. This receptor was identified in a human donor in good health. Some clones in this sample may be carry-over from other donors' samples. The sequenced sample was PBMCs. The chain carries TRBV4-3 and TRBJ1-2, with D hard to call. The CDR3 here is CASSQIGGARGYGYTF. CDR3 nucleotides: TGCGCCAGCAGCCAAATCGGTGGAGCCCGGGGCTATGGCTACACCTTC.